A single sample gave rise to the 20 T cell receptor beta chains below, sequenced in a study of blood T cell repertoires in COVID-19. Libraries were prepared by immunoSEQ multiplex PCR; TCRdb keeps only in-frame clonotypes and omits some of them. Of around 230,000 clones listed, approximately 84% are singletons. The material sequenced was PBMCs or T cells enriched from blood (not recorded which). These receptors all stem from a man in his forties who had recovered from COVID-19.

The chain links TRBV5-4 to TRBJ2-3, with D possibly TRBD2 on 6 matching bases. Trimming removed 7 bases from V and 4 bases from J, with 13 bases in between. The CDR3 totals 13 residues. In germline, CDR1 is SGHNT, CDR2 YYREEE (reference sequence). The CDR3 DNA reads TGTGCCAGCTCTCGAACGGGAGCAGATACGCAGTATTTT. Translation gives CASSRTGADTQYF.

This sequence joins TRBV5-8 and TRBJ2-2; 10 positions agree with TRBD1. This CDR3 comprises 16 residues. In germline, CDR1 is SGHTS, CDR2 YDEGEE. Trimming removed 0 bases from V and 6 bases from J; junction bases left unmatched: 5. DNA for the CDR3: TGTGCCAGCAGCTTGGGGGACAGGGGCATCTCCGGGGAGCTGTTTTTT. Its translation is CASSLGDRGISGELFF.

V is TRBV27 and J is TRBJ2-7, with D possibly TRBD1 on 6 matching bases. Germline CDR1 MNHEY, CDR2 SMNVEV (reference sequence). V lost 5 bases, J lost 7 bases, and 18 bases lay in between. The CDR3 loop spans 14 amino acids. In DNA form, the CDR3 reads TGTGCCAGCAGTCCCATCGGACAGTCTGGGGAGCAGTACTTC. Amino acid sequence: CASSPIGQSGEQYF.

In nucleotides, the CDR3 is TGTGCCAGCAGCCGCGCTGGAGATGCAACTAATGAAAAACTGTTTTTT. Translating it yields CASSRAGDATNEKLFF. The chain recombines TRBV5-6 with TRBJ1-4; D is unclear. V lost 4 bases and J 0 bases, leaving 13 bases between the germline ends. This CDR3 is built from 16 residues. In germline, CDR1 is SGHDT, CDR2 YYEEEE.

Written as DNA, the CDR3 is TGTGCCAGCAGCCAAGAAAAAGCCATGACAGGGCGATACGGCTACACCTTC. Protein: CASSQEKAMTGRYGYTF. The chain links TRBV4-2 to TRBJ1-2; 7 positions agree with TRBD1. This CDR3 comprises 17 residues. Germline CDR1 reads LGHNA; CDR2 reads YNFKEQ. The ends lost 0 bases at V and 8 bases at J; junction bases unmatched: 15.

The chain links TRBV29-1 to TRBJ1-5; 7 bases map to TRBD1. Germline V gives CDR1 SQVTM, CDR2 ANQGSEA. V lost 6 bases to trimming and J lost 3 bases; unmatched junction nucleotides: 2. The CDR3 is 12 residues long. CDR3 protein: CSVGQLNQPQHF. The CDR3 DNA reads TGCAGCGTGGGACAGCTCAATCAGCCCCAGCATTTT.

The chain recombines TRBV5-1 with TRBJ2-7, with a weak D call TRBD1 (6 bases). Trimming took off 1 base at V and 6 bases at J, with 11 bases between the two ends. Per germline, CDR1 SGHRS and CDR2 YFSETQ. The CDR3 runs 13 residues. Here the CDR3 reads CASSLTGSGEQYF. Here the CDR3 DNA reads TGCGCCAGCAGCTTGACAGGGAGCGGCGAGCAGTACTTC. The full variable domain, rest sourced from reference TRBV5-1 and TRBJ2-7, is KAGVTQTPRYLIKTRGQQVTLSCSPISGHRSVSWYQQTPGQGLQFLFEYFSETQRNKGNFPGRFSGRQFSNSRSEMNVSTLELGDSALYLCASSLTGSGEQYFGPGTRLTVT.

This chain uses TRBV18 with TRBJ1-5; the match to TRBD1 covers 8 bases. The germline V gene has CDR1 KGHSH and CDR2 LQKENI. The CDR3 covers 17 residues. The V and J ends lost 0 bases and 1 base, in that order; junction bases with no gene match: 5. The CDR3 bases are TGTGCCAGCTCACCACCCGGACAGGGAAGGAGCAATCAGCCCCAGCATTTT. Protein sequence: CASSPPGQGRSNQPQHF.

A few counts support this clone. CDR3 region: CSVVLGGASEKLFF. As DNA, the CDR3 is TGCAGCGTTGTTTTAGGGGGCGCGAGTGAAAAACTGTTTTTT. The gene calls are TRBV29-1 and TRBJ1-4, with 7 bases aligning to TRBD1. Germline lookup yields CDR1 SQVTM and CDR2 ANQGSEA. With V trimmed by 4 bases and J by 7 bases, 9 bases remained unmatched. The CDR3 has 14 amino acids.

The V and J genes are TRBV10-3 and TRBJ1-6, with 10 bases aligning to TRBD1. The V gene's germline CDR1 is ENHRY and CDR2 SYGVKD. This CDR3 contains 15 residues. V lost 11 bases and J lost 5; bases outside the gene matches: 9. The CDR3 is CAVAPGQGNNSPLHF. The DNA of the CDR3 is TGTGCCGTCGCCCCGGGACAGGGGAATAATTCACCCCTCCACTTT.

This clone has just one count. The rearrangement uses TRBV5-6 and TRBJ1-4; D gene ambiguous. V shed 3 bases and J shed 0 bases, with 12 bases lying between them. The CDR3 extends over 16 amino acids. Germline V gene data show CDR1 as SGHDT and CDR2 as YYEEEE. Here the CDR3 reads CASSYGIPPTNEKLFF. CDR3 bases: TGTGCCAGCAGCTACGGGATCCCTCCAACTAATGAAAAACTGTTTTTT.

Worth noting for this clone: The sample contains more than one DNA sequence encoding this CDR3. The chain links TRBV6-5 to TRBJ2-5, with 7 bases lining up with TRBD1. With 6 bases clipped from V and 0 bases from J, the junction kept 4 bases outside the gene matches. Germline loops: CDR1 MNHEY, CDR2 SVGAGI. The CDR3 loop spans 14 amino acids. For the CDR3, the DNA is TGTGCCAGCAGGGTAGACAGGGACCAAGAGACCCAGTACTTC. Translation: CASRVDRDQETQYF.

The genes are TRBV7-7 and TRBJ1-4; D is unclear. V lost 5 bases and J 11 bases, leaving 12 bases between the germline ends. Per the germline V gene, CDR1 is SSHAT and CDR2 is FNYEAQ (reference sequence). The CDR3 consists of 12 residues. The CDR3 reads CASSPSLRKLFF. CDR3 DNA sequence: TGTGCCAGCAGCCCGTCACTACGGAAACTGTTTTTT. The whole variable domain, filled in from reference TRBV7-7 and TRBJ1-4, reads GAGVSQSPRYKVTKRGQDVTLRCDPISSHATLYWYQQALGQGPEFLTYFNYEAQPDKSGLPSDRFSAERPEGSISTLTIQRTEQRDSAMYRCASSPSLRKLFFGSGTQLSVL.

The chain carries TRBV7-3 and TRBJ2-3, with TRBD1 matching 8 bases. The CDR3 is 15 amino acids. Per germline, CDR1 SGHTA and CDR2 FQGTGA. V lost 5 bases to trimming and J lost 4 bases; unmatched junction nucleotides: 8. CDR3 protein: CASSQTLQGADTQYF. The CDR3 DNA is TGTGCCAGCAGCCAAACCCTACAGGGGGCAGATACGCAGTATTTT.

This clone has just one count. Here the CDR3 DNA reads TGCGCCAGCAGCCAAACCCCGCGCGGGCAGATACTGAACACTGAAGCTTTCTTT. Translated, it gives CASSQTPRGQILNTEAFF. The chain couples TRBV4-3 to TRBJ1-1, with D hard to call. Deletions cut 2 bases from V and 0 bases from J, with 19 bases between. This CDR3 is 18 amino acids long. CDR1 and CDR2 (germline): LGHNA, YSLEER.

V is TRBV30 and J is TRBJ1-1; TRBD1 aligns across 7 bases. Trimming took 3 bases from V and 7 from J; bases not matched to a gene: 11. Per germline, CDR1 GTSNPN and CDR2 SVGIG (reference sequence). There are 14 residues in the CDR3. The CDR3 DNA follows: TGTGCCTGGAGGAAACAGGGGAGTATGGATGAAGCTTTCTTT. Its protein product is CAWRKQGSMDEAFF.

In DNA, the CDR3 is TGCGCCAGCAGCTTTTTGGGCAGTTCAAACTATGGCTACACCTTC. Translating it yields CASSFLGSSNYGYTF. V and J are TRBV5-1 and TRBJ1-2; D gene unclear. This CDR3 region has 15 residues. V was shortened by 2 bases and J by 2 bases, with 13 bases between the two germline ends. Per the germline V gene, CDR1 is SGHRS and CDR2 is YFSETQ.

The rearrangement joins TRBV11-2 to TRBJ2-4; D possibly corresponds to TRBD1 (5 bases). CDR3 size: 12 residues. Germline assignment: CDR1 SGHAT and CDR2 FQNNGV. V was trimmed by 1 base and J by 8 bases, leaving 6 bases between them. The CDR3, as DNA: TGTGCCAGCAGCTTAGTAGGGGACATTCAGTACTTC. Amino acids: CASSLVGDIQYF.

The chain links TRBV5-4 to TRBJ1-6; TRBD1 aligns across 7 bases. Germline V gene lookup returns CDR1 SGHNT and CDR2 YYREEE (reference sequence). The CDR3 is 16 residues long. The J segment lost 11 bases and the V segment lost 3 bases, leaving 14 bases of the junction unmatched. The CDR3 spells CASSSYRDSEFPPLHF. The DNA of the CDR3 is TGTGCCAGCAGCTCATACCGGGACAGTGAATTCCCACCCCTCCACTTT.

This clone was seen only a few times. The rearrangement joins TRBV25-1 to TRBJ1-3, with unresolved D. Germline V gene data show CDR1 as MGHDK and CDR2 as SYGVNS. V dropped 4 bases and J dropped 0 bases, with 4 bases sitting between them. The CDR3 is 13 residues long. This CDR3 is CASSAHSGNTIYF. DNA for the CDR3: TGTGCCAGCAGTGCCCACTCTGGAAACACCATATATTTT.